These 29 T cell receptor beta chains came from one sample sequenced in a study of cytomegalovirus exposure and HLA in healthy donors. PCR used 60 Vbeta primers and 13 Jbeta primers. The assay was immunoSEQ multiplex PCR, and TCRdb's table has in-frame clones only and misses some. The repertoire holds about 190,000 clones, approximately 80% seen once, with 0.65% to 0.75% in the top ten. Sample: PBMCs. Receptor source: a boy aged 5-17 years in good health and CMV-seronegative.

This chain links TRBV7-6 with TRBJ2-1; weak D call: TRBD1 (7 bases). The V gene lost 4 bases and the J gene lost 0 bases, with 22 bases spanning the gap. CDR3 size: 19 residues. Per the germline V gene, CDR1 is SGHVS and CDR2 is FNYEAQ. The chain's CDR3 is CASSWEAATTGLSYNEQFF. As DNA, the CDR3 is TGTGCCAGCAGCTGGGAGGCCGCTACGACAGGGCTCTCCTACAATGAGCAGTTCTTC.

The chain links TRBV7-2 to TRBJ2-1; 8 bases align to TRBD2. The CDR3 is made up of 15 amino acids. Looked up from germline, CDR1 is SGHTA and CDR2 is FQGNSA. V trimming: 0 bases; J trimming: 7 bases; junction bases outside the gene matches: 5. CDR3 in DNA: TGTGCCAGCAGCTTAGCGCGGGCTAGCGGGAATGAGCAGTTCTTC. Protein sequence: CASSLARASGNEQFF.

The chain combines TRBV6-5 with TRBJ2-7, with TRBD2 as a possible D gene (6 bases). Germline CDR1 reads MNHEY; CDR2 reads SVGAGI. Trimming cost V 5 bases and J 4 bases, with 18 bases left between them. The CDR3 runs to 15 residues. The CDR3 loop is CASSKGRRVEYEQYF. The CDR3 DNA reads TGTGCCAGCAGTAAGGGTCGGAGGGTGGAATACGAGCAGTACTTC.

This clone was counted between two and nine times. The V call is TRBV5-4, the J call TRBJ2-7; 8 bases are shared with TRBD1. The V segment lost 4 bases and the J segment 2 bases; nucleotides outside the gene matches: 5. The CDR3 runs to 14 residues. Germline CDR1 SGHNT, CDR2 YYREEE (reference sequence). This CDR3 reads CASSPGTGAYEQYF. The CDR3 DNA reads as TGTGCCAGCAGCCCCGGGACAGGAGCCTACGAGCAGTACTTC.

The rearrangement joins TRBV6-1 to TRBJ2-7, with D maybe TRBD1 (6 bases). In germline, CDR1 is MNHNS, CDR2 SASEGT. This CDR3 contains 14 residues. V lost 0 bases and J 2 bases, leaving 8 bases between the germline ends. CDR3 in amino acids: CASSEAGAAYEQYF. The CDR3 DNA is TGTGCCAGCAGTGAAGCGGGGGCTGCCTACGAGCAGTACTTC.

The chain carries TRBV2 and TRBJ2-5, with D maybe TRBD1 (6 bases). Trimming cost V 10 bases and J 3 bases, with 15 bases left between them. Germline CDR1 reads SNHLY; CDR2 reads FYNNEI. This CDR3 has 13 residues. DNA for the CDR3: TGTGCCACGGGGACACTGGATGAAGAGACCCAGTACTTC. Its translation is CATGTLDEETQYF. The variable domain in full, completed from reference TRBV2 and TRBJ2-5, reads EPEVTQTPSHQVTQMGQEVILRCVPISNHLYFYWYRQILGQKVEFLVSFYNNEISEKSEIFDDQFSVERPDGSNFTLKIRSTKLEDSAMYFCATGTLDEETQYFGPGTRLLVL.

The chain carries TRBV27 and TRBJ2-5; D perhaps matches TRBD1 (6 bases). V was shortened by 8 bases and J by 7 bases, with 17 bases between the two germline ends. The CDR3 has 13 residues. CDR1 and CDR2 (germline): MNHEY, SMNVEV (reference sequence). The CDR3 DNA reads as TGTGCCAGCGCGCTGGGGGCTGGGGGGACCCAGTACTTC. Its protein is CASALGAGGTQYF.

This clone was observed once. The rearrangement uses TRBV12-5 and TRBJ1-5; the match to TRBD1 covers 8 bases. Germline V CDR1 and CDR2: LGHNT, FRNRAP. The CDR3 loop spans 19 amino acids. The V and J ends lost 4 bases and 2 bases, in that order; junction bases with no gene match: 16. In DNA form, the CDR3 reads TGTGCTAGTGGTTCCCAAGCTGGGACAGGTTATATTGGCAATCAGCCCCAGCATTTT. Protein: CASGSQAGTGYIGNQPQHF. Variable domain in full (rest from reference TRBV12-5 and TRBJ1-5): DARVTQTPRHKVTEMGQEVTMRCQPILGHNTVFWYRQTMMQGLELLAYFRNRAPLDDSGMPKDRFSAEMPDATLATLKIQPSEPRDSAVYFCASGSQAGTGYIGNQPQHFGDGTRLSIL.

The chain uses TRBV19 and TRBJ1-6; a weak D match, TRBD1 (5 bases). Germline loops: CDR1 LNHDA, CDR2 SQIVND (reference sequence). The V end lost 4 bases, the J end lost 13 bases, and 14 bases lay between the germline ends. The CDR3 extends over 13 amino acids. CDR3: CASSKGRETPLHF. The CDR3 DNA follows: TGTGCCAGTAGTAAGGGACGGGAGACCCCCCTCCACTTT. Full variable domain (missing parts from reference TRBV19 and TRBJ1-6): DGGITQSPKYLFRKEGQNVTLSCEQNLNHDAMYWYRQDPGQGLRLIYYSQIVNDFQKGDIAEGYSVSREKKESFPLTVTSAQKNPTAFYLCASSKGRETPLHFGNGTRLTVT.

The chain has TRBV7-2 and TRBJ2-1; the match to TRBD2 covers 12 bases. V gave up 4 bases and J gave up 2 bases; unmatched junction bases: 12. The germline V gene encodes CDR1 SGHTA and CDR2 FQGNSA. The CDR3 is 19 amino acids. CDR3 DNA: TGTGCCAGCAGCTCCCGTGGGACTAGCGGGTGGACTACCTACAATGAGCAGTTCTTC. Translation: CASSSRGTSGWTTYNEQFF. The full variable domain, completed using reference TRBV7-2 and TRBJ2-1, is GAGVSQSPSNKVTEKGKDVELRCDPISGHTALYWYRQSLGQGLEFLIYFQGNSAPDKSGLPSDRFSAERTGGSVSTLTIQRTQQEDSAVYLCASSSRGTSGWTTYNEQFFGPGTRLTVL.

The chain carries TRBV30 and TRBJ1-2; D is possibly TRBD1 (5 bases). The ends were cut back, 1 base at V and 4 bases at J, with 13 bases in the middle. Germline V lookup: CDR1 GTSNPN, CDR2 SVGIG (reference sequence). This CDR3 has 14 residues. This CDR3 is CAWSGQGHFYGYTF. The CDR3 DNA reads TGTGCCTGGAGTGGGCAGGGCCACTTCTATGGCTACACCTTC.

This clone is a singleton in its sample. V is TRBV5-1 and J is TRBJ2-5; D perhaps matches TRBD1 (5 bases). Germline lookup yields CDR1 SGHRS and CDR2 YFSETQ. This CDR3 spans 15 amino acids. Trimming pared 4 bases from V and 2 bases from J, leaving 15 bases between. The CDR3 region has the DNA TGCGCCAGCAGCAAGGTCTTGACAGCTCAAGAGACCCAGTACTTC. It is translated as CASSKVLTAQETQYF.

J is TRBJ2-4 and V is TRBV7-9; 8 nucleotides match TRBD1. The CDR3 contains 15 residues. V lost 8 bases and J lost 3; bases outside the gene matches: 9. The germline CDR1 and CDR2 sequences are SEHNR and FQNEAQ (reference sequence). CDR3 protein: CASGPRGLGKNIQYF. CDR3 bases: TGTGCCAGCGGACCCAGGGGGCTCGGCAAAAACATTCAGTACTTC.

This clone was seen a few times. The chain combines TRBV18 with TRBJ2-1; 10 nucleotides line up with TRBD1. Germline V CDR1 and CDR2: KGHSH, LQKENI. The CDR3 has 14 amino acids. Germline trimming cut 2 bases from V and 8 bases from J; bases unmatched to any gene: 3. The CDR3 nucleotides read TGTGCCAGCTCACCATTGGACAGGGGGGATGAGCAGTTCTTC. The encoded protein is CASSPLDRGDEQFF.

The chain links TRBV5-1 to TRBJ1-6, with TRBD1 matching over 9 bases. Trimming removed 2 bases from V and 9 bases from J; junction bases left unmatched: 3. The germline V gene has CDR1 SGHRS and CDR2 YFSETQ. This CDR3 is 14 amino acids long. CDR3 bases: TGCGCCAGCAGCTTCGGGACAGGGTCTTCACCCCTCCACTTT. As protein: CASSFGTGSSPLHF. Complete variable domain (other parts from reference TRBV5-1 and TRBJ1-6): KAGVTQTPRYLIKTRGQQVTLSCSPISGHRSVSWYQQTPGQGLQFLFEYFSETQRNKGNFPGRFSGRQFSNSRSEMNVSTLELGDSALYLCASSFGTGSSPLHFGNGTRLTVT.

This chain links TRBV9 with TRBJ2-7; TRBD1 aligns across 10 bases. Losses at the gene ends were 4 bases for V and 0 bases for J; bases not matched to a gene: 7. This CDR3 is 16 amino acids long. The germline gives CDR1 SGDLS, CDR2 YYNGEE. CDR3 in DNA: TGTGCCAGCAGCCCCGCCGGGACAGGGGCCTCCTACGAGCAGTACTTC. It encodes CASSPAGTGASYEQYF.

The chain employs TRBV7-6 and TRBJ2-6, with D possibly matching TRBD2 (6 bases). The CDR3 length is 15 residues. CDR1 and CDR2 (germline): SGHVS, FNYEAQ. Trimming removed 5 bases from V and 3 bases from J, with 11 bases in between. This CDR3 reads CASSQLGGGANVLTF. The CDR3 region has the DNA TGTGCCAGCAGCCAACTGGGGGGTGGGGCCAACGTCCTGACTTTC.

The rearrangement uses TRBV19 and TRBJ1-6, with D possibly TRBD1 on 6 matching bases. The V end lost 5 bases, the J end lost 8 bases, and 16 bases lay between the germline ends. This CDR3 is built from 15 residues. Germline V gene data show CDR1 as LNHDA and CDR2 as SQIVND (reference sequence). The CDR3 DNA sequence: TGTGCCAGTAGTGCCGACCAGGGGTGGTATTCACCCCTCCACTTT. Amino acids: CASSADQGWYSPLHF. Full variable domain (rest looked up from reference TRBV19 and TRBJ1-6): DGGITQSPKYLFRKEGQNVTLSCEQNLNHDAMYWYRQDPGQGLRLIYYSQIVNDFQKGDIAEGYSVSREKKESFPLTVTSAQKNPTAFYLCASSADQGWYSPLHFGNGTRLTVT.

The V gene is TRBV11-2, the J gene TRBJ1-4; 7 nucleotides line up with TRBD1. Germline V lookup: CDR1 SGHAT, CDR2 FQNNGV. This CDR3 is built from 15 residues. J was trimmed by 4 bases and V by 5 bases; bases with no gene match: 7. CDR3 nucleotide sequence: TGTGCCAGCAGCCCCGCCGGGACAGTTAATGAAAAACTGTTTTTT. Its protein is CASSPAGTVNEKLFF.

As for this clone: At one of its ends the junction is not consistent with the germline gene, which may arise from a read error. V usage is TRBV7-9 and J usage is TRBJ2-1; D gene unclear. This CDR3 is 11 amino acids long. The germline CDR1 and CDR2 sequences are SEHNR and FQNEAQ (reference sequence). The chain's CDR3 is CSSSLFNEQFF. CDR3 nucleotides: TGTTCCAGCAGCCTTTTCAATGAGCAGTTCTTC.

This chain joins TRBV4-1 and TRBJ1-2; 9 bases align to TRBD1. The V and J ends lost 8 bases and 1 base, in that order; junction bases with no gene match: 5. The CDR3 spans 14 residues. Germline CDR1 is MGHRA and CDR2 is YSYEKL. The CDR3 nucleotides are TGCGCCAGCGGGACAGGGCTTTATAACTATGGCTACACCTTC. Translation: CASGTGLYNYGYTF.

The DNA of the CDR3 is TGTGCCGTCGGGGCTGAAGCTTTCTTT. This encodes CAVGAEAFF. This chain links TRBV6-6 with TRBJ1-1; D remains ambiguous. V lost 11 bases to trimming and J lost 6 bases, with 7 bases between them. This CDR3 has 9 residues. The V gene's germline CDR1 is MNHNY and CDR2 SVGAGI (reference sequence).

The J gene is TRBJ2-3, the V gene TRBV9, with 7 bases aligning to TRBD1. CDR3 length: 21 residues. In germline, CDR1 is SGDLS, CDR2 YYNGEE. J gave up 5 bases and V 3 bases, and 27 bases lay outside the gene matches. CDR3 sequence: CASSAGTAFFASARGGDTQYF. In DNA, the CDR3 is TGTGCCAGCAGCGCCGGGACAGCCTTTTTCGCGTCGGCTCGAGGTGGAGATACGCAGTATTTT.

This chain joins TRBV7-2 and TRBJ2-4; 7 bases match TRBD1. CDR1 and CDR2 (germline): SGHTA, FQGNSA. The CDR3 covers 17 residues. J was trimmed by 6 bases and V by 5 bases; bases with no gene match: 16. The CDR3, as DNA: TGTGCCAGCAGCCCAAGAGTCCGGGACAGCGTCATAAACATTCAGTACTTC. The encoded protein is CASSPRVRDSVINIQYF.

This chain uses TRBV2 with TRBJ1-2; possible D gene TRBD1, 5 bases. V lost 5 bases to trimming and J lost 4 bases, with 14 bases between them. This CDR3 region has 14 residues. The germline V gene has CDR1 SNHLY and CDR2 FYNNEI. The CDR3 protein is CASSPISGGYGYTF. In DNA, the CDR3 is TGTGCCAGCAGTCCCATTTCCGGGGGCTATGGCTACACCTTC.

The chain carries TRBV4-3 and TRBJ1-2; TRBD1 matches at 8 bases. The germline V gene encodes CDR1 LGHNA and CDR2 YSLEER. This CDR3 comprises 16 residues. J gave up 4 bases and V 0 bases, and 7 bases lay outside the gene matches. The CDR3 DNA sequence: TGCGCCAGCAGCCAAGATCAGAGGACAGGGCTCTATGGCTACACCTTC. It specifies CASSQDQRTGLYGYTF.

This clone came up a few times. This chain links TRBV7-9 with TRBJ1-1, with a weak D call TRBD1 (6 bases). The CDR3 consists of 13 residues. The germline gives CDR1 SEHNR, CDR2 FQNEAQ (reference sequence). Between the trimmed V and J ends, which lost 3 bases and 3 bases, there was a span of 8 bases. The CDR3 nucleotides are TGTGCCAGCAGCTTTGCAGGGGACACTGAAGCTTTCTTT. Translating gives CASSFAGDTEAFF.

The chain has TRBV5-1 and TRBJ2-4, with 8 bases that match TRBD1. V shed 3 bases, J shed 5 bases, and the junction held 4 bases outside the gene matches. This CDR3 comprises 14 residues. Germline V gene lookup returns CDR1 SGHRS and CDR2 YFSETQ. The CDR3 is CASSSGQVQNIQYF. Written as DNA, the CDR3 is TGCGCCAGCAGCTCGGGACAGGTACAAAACATTCAGTACTTC.

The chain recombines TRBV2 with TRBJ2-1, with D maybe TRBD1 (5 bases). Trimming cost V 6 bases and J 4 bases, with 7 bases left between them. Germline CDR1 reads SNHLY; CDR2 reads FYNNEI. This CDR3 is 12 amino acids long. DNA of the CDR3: TGTGCCAGCAGGGGGCTGTACAATGAGCAGTTCTTC. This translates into CASRGLYNEQFF.